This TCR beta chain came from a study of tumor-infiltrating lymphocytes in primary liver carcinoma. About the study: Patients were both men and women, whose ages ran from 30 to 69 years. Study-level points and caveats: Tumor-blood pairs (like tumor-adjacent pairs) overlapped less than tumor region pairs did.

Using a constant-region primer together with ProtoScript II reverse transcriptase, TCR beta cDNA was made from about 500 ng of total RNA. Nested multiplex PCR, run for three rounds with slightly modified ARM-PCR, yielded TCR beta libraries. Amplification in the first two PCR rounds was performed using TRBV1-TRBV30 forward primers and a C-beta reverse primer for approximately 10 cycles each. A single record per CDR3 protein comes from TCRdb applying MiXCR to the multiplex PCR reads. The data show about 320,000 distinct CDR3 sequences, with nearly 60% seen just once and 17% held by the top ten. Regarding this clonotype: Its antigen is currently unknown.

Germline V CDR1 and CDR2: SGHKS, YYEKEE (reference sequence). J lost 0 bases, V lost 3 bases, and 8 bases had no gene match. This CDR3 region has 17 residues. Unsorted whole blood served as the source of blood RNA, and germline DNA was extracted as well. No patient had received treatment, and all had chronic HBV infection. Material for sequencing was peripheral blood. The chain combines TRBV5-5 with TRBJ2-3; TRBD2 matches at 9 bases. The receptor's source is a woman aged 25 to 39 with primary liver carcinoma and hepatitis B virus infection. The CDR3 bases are TGTGCCAGCAGCTCATTTAGCGGGAGAACTAGCACAGATACGCAGTATTTT. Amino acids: CASSSFSGRTSTDTQYF. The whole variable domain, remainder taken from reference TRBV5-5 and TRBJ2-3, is DAGVTQSPTHLIKTRGQQVTLRCSPISGHKSVSWYQQVLGQGPQFIFQYYEKEERGRGNFPDRFSARQFPNYSSELNVNALLLGDSALYLCASSSFSGRTSTDTQYFGPGTRLTVL.